This T cell receptor beta chain was recorded in a study of siplizumab effects on memory and regulatory T cells. This CDR3 comprises 14 residues. Germline CDR1 is SGHAT and CDR2 is FQNNGV. Trimming shortened V by 2 bases and J by 1 base, and 8 bases separated the two germline ends. The assay was immunoSEQ multiplex PCR, and TCRdb's table has in-frame clones only and misses some. This table has 85,000 to 120,000 clones, approximately 90% appearing once. This chain connects TRBV11-2 to TRBJ1-1; D is possibly TRBD1 (6 bases). The receptor was isolated from a human donor in good health. The sequencing sample was made of CD4+ T cells sorted from blood. For the CDR3, the DNA is TGTGCCAGCAGCTTAACAGGGCCGAACACTGAAGCTTTCTTT. Translated, it gives CASSLTGPNTEAFF.